This TCR beta chain was identified during a study of shared clonotypes between healthy human individuals. Only in-frame clones appear in the TCRdb table, and some are missing; sequencing was by immunoSEQ multiplex PCR. The sample includes roughly 2.5 million clones, over 85% of them seen just once. None of the donors, who were healthy HIV-negative adults, had recently had acute infections or vaccinations. CDR1 is MDHEN, CDR2 SYDVKM, per germline. V shed 5 bases and J 7 bases; nucleotides not matched to a gene: 5. CDR3 size: 14 residues. Specimen: naive CD4+ T cells sorted from blood. The subset: CD45RA+ positively selected. The sequence was obtained from a man aged 18 to 30 in good health. The chain employs TRBV28 and TRBJ2-1; 10 nucleotides line up with TRBD1. CDR3 protein: CASSGDRGTNEQFF. The CDR3 bases are TGTGCCAGCAGTGGGGACAGGGGTACTAATGAGCAGTTCTTC.